What follows are 6 T cell receptor beta chains derived from one specimen sequenced in a study of blood T cell repertoires in COVID-19. Profiled with immunoSEQ multiplex PCR; TCRdb holds only in-frame clones, not every one. In the table there are under 300,000 clones, 80% to 90% of which are singletons. Sequenced material: peripheral blood. These receptor sequences come from a woman in her seventies with acute or convalescent COVID-19.

This sequence joins TRBV19 and TRBJ1-4; no reliable D call. The germline V gene has CDR1 LNHDA and CDR2 SQIVND (reference sequence). The CDR3 spans 13 residues. Deletions cut 0 bases from V and 9 bases from J, with 8 bases between. The CDR3 bases are TGTGCCAGTAGTATAGACATACAGCAAAAACTGTTTTTT. Its protein product is CASSIDIQQKLFF.

The V and J genes are TRBV25-1 and TRBJ2-6, with 12 bases identical to TRBD1. The CDR3 runs to 17 residues. Per the germline V gene, CDR1 is MGHDK and CDR2 is SYGVNS. Unmatched junction bases numbered 9, after V lost 8 bases and J lost 4 bases. CDR3 sequence reads: CASATGTGGTGANVLTF. The DNA of the CDR3 is TGTGCCAGCGCCACCGGGACAGGGGGCACCGGGGCCAACGTCCTGACTTTC. The full variable domain, with the rest looked up from reference TRBV25-1 and TRBJ2-6, is EADIYQTPRYLVIGTGKKITLECSQTMGHDKMYWYQQDPGMELHLIHYSYGVNSTEKGDLSSESTVSRIRTEHFPLTLESARPSHTSQYLCASATGTGGTGANVLTFGAGSRLTVL.

The J gene is TRBJ2-1, the V gene TRBV7-9, with D maybe TRBD1 (5 bases). V lost 5 bases and J lost 6, with 11 bases in between. The germline V gene has CDR1 SEHNR and CDR2 FQNEAQ (reference sequence). The CDR3 totals 13 residues. This chain's CDR3 is CASSLTAGNEQFF. CDR3 DNA sequence: TGTGCCAGCAGCCTGACAGCAGGCAATGAGCAGTTCTTC.

The CDR3 sequence: CASSFSGDYGYTF. The CDR3 bases are TGTGCCAGCAGCTTCTCAGGGGACTATGGCTACACCTTC. The chain employs TRBV5-6 and TRBJ1-2; TRBD1 might be the D (6 bases). In germline, CDR1 is SGHDT, CDR2 YYEEEE. The length of the CDR3 is 13 residues. With 2 bases removed from V and 3 bases from J, the gap between germline ends came to 8 bases.

This clone appeared a single time. The chain employs TRBV18 and TRBJ1-5; 7 bases agree with TRBD1. CDR1 and CDR2 (germline): KGHSH, LQKENI. This CDR3 comprises 16 residues. Germline trimming cut 3 bases from V and 2 bases from J; bases unmatched to any gene: 7. CDR3 DNA: TGTGCCAGCTCACCCACAGGGGCTGTGGGCAATCAGCCCCAGCATTTT. Translation gives CASSPTGAVGNQPQHF.

The V call is TRBV3-1 (or the pseudogene TRBV3-2), the J call TRBJ1-4; 8 nucleotides match TRBD1. This CDR3 contains 15 residues. The germline gives CDR1 LGHDT, CDR2 YNNKEL (reference sequence). V shed 1 base and J 4 bases; nucleotides not matched to a gene: 2. The CDR3, as DNA: TGTGCCAGCAGCCAAGGACAGGGGTTTAATGAAAAACTGTTTTTT. Translating gives CASSQGQGFNEKLFF.